The following is a T cell receptor beta chain sequence with its context. In the authors' methods: Reference gene primer amplification yielded estimated nucleated cell counts. Sequenced by immunoSEQ multiplex PCR; TCRdb stores in-frame clones only, minus some. V and J calls and clone size come straight from that table; D and trimming were deduced from the DNA. The sample contains about 170,000 clones, roughly 90% of which appear only once. Recruited during active infection, patients (from Seattle) were subsequently followed longitudinally. The data belong to a study of blood T cell repertoires in COVID-19. CDR1 and CDR2 from the germline V gene are ENHRY and SYGVKD. V lost 8 bases, J lost 1 base, and 4 bases stayed unmatched. The CDR3 length is 14 residues.

V is TRBV10-3 and J is TRBJ2-3; 9 bases align to TRBD1. Sequencing input: peripheral blood. The TCR originated in a woman between 55 and 75 years old with COVID-19, enrolled during active disease. The CDR3 bases are TGTGCCATCTCTGGGACAGGGCGCACAGATACGCAGTATTTT. Amino acids: CAISGTGRTDTQYF.